The 20 T cell receptor beta chains in this list originate from one sample, sequenced in a study of radiotherapy plus CTLA-4 blockade in lung cancer. Sequenced by immunoSEQ multiplex PCR; TCRdb stores in-frame clones only, minus some. The sample lists 89,000 or so clones; approximately 85% were seen once. This sample comprised peripheral blood, obtained from a patient treated with radiotherapy plus ipilimumab. All receptors derive from a human donor with non-small cell lung cancer who had a partial response to radiotherapy plus ipilimumab.

The chain carries TRBV10-2 and TRBJ2-5; D gene unclear. The V gene lost 2 bases and the J gene lost 2 bases, with 6 bases spanning the gap. Germline values: CDR1 WSHSY, CDR2 SAAADI. The CDR3 sequence is 13 residues long. In nucleotides, the CDR3 is TGCGCCAGCAGTGAGGGGCAGCAAGAGACCCAGTACTTC. Translation: CASSEGQQETQYF.

The chain uses TRBV5-6 and TRBJ2-3; 11 bases fit TRBD1. The CDR3 covers 17 residues. The germline gives CDR1 SGHDT, CDR2 YYEEEE. The V gene end was trimmed by 7 bases and the J gene end by 5 bases; junction bases not matched to a gene: 15. Written as DNA, the CDR3 is TGTGCCAGCGGGGACGGCACCGGGACAGGGGGGATAGATACGCAGTATTTT. Translating gives CASGDGTGTGGIDTQYF.

V gene TRBV2 combines with J gene TRBJ1-3, with 7 bases lining up with TRBD1. V dropped 5 bases and J dropped 4; count of bases not matched to a gene: 8. The CDR3 has 15 amino acids. Looked up from germline, CDR1 is SNHLY and CDR2 is FYNNEI. The CDR3 region is CASSPTGPVGNTIYF. The DNA for the CDR3 is TGTGCCAGCAGTCCGACAGGGCCCGTCGGAAACACCATATATTTT. The full variable domain, with the rest looked up from reference TRBV2 and TRBJ1-3, is EPEVTQTPSHQVTQMGQEVILRCVPISNHLYFYWYRQILGQKVEFLVSFYNNEISEKSEIFDDQFSVERPDGSNFTLKIRSTKLEDSAMYFCASSPTGPVGNTIYFGEGSWLTVV.

On this clone itself: The sample has other DNA sequences that encode this CDR3 too. The rearrangement uses TRBV18 and TRBJ2-7; 10 bases fit TRBD1. This CDR3 region has 16 residues. Germline V gene lookup returns CDR1 KGHSH and CDR2 LQKENI. With 3 bases clipped from V and 3 bases from J, the junction kept 8 bases outside the gene matches. Here the CDR3 DNA reads TGTGCCAGCTCACCGCTGCAGGGGACAGGGGTCTACGAGCAGTACTTC. Protein sequence: CASSPLQGTGVYEQYF.

This clone has just one count. As DNA, the CDR3 is TGCGCCAGCAGAAGGGGACTAGCGGAATACAATGAGCAGTTCTTC. It codes for CASRRGLAEYNEQFF. The chain links TRBV5-1 to TRBJ2-1; 11 bases map to TRBD2. This CDR3 contains 15 residues. CDR1 and CDR2 (germline): SGHRS, YFSETQ. After removal of 5 bases from V and 4 bases from J, the junction contained 5 bases not matched to a gene.

This rearrangement joins TRBV7-9 to TRBJ2-2, with 7 bases identical to TRBD1. Germline-derived CDR1 and CDR2 are SEHNR and FQNEAQ (reference sequence). Trimming at V came to 4 bases and at J to 4 bases, leaving 3 bases not matched to a gene. This CDR3 has 14 residues. CDR3 loop: CASSWDSPTGELFF. CDR3 nucleotide sequence: TGTGCCAGCAGCTGGGACAGCCCCACCGGGGAGCTGTTTTTT.

This clone turned up a few times. J is TRBJ2-1 and V is TRBV27; 9 nucleotides line up with TRBD2. Looked up from germline, CDR1 is MNHEY and CDR2 is SMNVEV (reference sequence). Losses at the gene ends were 10 bases for V and 0 bases for J; bases not matched to a gene: 4. CDR3 length: 14 amino acids. The CDR3 loop is CATQTSGSYNEQFF. The CDR3 bases are TGTGCCACACAGACTAGCGGCTCCTACAATGAGCAGTTCTTC.

This clone came up a few times. The chain couples TRBV30 to TRBJ2-1, with D perhaps TRBD1 (6 bases). The V and J ends lost 1 base and 6 bases respectively, with 10 bases between them. This CDR3 comprises 13 residues. Germline CDR1 GTSNPN, CDR2 SVGIG (reference sequence). CDR3 sequence reads: CAWSGQVVNEQFF. The CDR3, as DNA: TGTGCCTGGAGTGGACAGGTAGTCAATGAGCAGTTCTTC.

This clone showed up just once. The chain links TRBV7-8 to TRBJ1-2, with 10 bases lining up with TRBD1. Germline V CDR1 and CDR2: SGHVS, FQNEAQ. The junction had 7 bases not matched to a gene; V was cut back by 5 bases and J by 4 bases. This CDR3 spans 15 amino acids. CDR3 residues: CASSIDRGLGYGYTF. CDR3 in DNA: TGTGCCAGCAGCATAGACAGGGGGCTGGGCTATGGCTACACCTTC.

This clone showed up just once. The gene calls are TRBV7-3 and TRBJ1-2; 7 bases are a match to TRBD1. CDR1 is SGHTA and CDR2 is FQGTGA in the germline V gene. Unmatched junction bases numbered 8, after V lost 2 bases and J lost 8 bases. This CDR3 has 14 residues. The CDR3 region has the DNA TGTGCCAGCAGCTTAGACAGGGACGTAGGAGGCTACACCTTC. Encoded protein: CASSLDRDVGGYTF.

This chain links TRBV5-1 with TRBJ2-5, with TRBD2 matching over 11 bases. The V and J ends lost 3 bases and 5 bases, in that order; junction bases with no gene match: 3. CDR3 length equals 14 residues. CDR1 is SGHRS and CDR2 is YFSETQ in the germline V gene. CDR3 sequence (DNA): TGCGCCAGCAGCTATAGCGGGAGGGAGGAGACCCAGTACTTC. Translating it yields CASSYSGREETQYF.

The chain combines TRBV5-4 with TRBJ1-4; no clear D. V gave up 4 bases and J gave up 6 bases, with 19 bases separating them. The CDR3 runs to 16 residues. The germline V gene has CDR1 SGHNT and CDR2 YYREEE (reference sequence). CDR3 nucleotides: TGTGCCAGCAGCGGACCCCGGCGGGGTTCGGATGAAAAACTGTTTTTT. Its protein is CASSGPRRGSDEKLFF.

This clone was counted between two and nine times. The V gene is TRBV2, the J gene TRBJ1-4; D is perhaps TRBD1 (5 bases). Germline-derived CDR1 and CDR2 are SNHLY and FYNNEI. The CDR3 has 15 residues. V shed 4 bases and J shed 8 bases, with 17 bases lying between them. The CDR3 region has the DNA TGTGCCAGCAGTGGAGTGGGGGGATTGGGGGAAAAACTGTTTTTT. Protein sequence: CASSGVGGLGEKLFF.

This chain uses TRBV4-1 with TRBJ2-5, with 11 bases identical to TRBD2. This CDR3 region has 17 residues. V shed 1 base and J 2 bases; nucleotides not matched to a gene: 6. Germline CDR1 is MGHRA and CDR2 is YSYEKL. The CDR3: CASSQVLAGVKQETQYF. DNA of the CDR3: TGCGCCAGCAGCCAAGTACTAGCGGGAGTTAAGCAAGAGACCCAGTACTTC.

V and J are TRBV14 and TRBJ1-4; perhaps TRBD1 as D (6 bases). Germline values: CDR1 SGHDN, CDR2 FVKESK. V was clipped by 5 bases and J by 3 bases, with 19 bases between them. This CDR3 region has 17 residues. The CDR3 loop reads CASSARDTHRANEKLFF. The CDR3 DNA sequence: TGTGCCAGCAGCGCGAGGGACACACACCGAGCTAATGAAAAACTGTTTTTT.

This rearrangement joins TRBV25-1 to TRBJ2-4, with 8 nucleotides matching TRBD1. This CDR3 is 17 amino acids long. CDR1 and CDR2 (germline): MGHDK, SYGVNS. V was clipped by 4 bases and J by 0 bases; unmatched bases: 8. In DNA form, the CDR3 reads TGTGCCAGCAGTGTAGGGGGGACAGGACTAGCCAAAAACATTCAGTACTTC. This translates into CASSVGGTGLAKNIQYF.

The gene calls are TRBV19 and TRBJ2-4, with 7 nucleotides matching TRBD1. CDR1 and CDR2 (germline): LNHDA, SQIVND (reference sequence). The CDR3 extends over 16 amino acids. The J segment lost 0 bases and the V segment lost 5 bases, leaving 7 bases of the junction unmatched. In DNA, the CDR3 is TGTGCCAGTAGTTCCGGGACAGACCTAGCCAAAAACATTCAGTACTTC. Its translation: CASSSGTDLAKNIQYF.

J is TRBJ2-1 and V is TRBV5-1; D gene uncertain. Trimming cost V 3 bases and J 0 bases, with 10 bases left between them. Germline-derived CDR1 and CDR2 are SGHRS and YFSETQ. This CDR3 spans 15 amino acids. The CDR3 loop is CASSSATSSYNEQFF. As DNA, the CDR3 is TGCGCCAGCAGCTCAGCGACGAGCTCCTACAATGAGCAGTTCTTC.

About this clone: At one end, the junction sequence differs from germline, possibly due to a read error. The chain links TRBV5-1 to TRBJ2-2; 7 positions match TRBD2. CDR1 is SGHRS, CDR2 YFSETQ, per germline. There are 15 residues in the CDR3. CDR3 in amino acids: CANSLSPGGTGELFF. CDR3 bases: TGCGCCAACAGCTTGAGCCCGGGGGGCACCGGGGAGCTGTTTTTT.

V gene TRBV11-2 combines with J gene TRBJ2-5; no firm D call. This CDR3 region has 15 residues. Germline CDR1 SGHAT, CDR2 FQNNGV. V was pared by 1 base and J by 7 bases, with 16 bases between. CDR3 bases: TGTGCCAGCAGCTTAGTTCCGACACCAGTGGGGACCCAGTACTTC. As protein: CASSLVPTPVGTQYF.